This T cell receptor beta chain was sequenced in a study of cytomegalovirus exposure and HLA in healthy donors. Findings of the study overall: TCR beta V segments were, for the most part, productive about 87% or about 30% of the time in an earlier analysis. It was in a later analysis that TCR association rates were seen to vary by HLA locus, highest for DRB1 and lowest for HLA-C.

Germline lookup yields CDR1 SGHAT and CDR2 FQNNGV. V lost 1 base and J 4 bases, leaving 13 bases between the germline ends. The CDR3 extends over 15 amino acids. About this clone itself: Its antigen is unknown.

The PCR employed 60 Vbeta primers together with 13 Jbeta primers. Sequencing used immunoSEQ multiplex PCR; TCRdb keeps in-frame clones, though not all of them. Here the sample spans 140,000 to 150,000 clones, approximately 85% being singletons. The sequence was collected from a woman aged 40-49 years in good health and CMV-seronegative. The chain couples TRBV11-2 to TRBJ1-1; tentatively, D is TRBD1 (6 bases). Sequenced input: PBMCs. In nucleotides, the CDR3 is TGTGCCAGCAGCTTAGTGGGGGCTATATTCACTGAAGCTTTCTTT. This translates into CASSLVGAIFTEAFF.